Following are 6 T cell receptor beta chains from one sample sequenced in a study of shared clonotypes between healthy human individuals. TCRdb's table, derived via immunoSEQ multiplex PCR, lists solely in-frame clones and lacks some. The sample holds about a million clones; roughly 77% are singletons and the top ten take 0.85% to 1%. Sequenced sample: memory CD4+ T cells from PBMCs. Noted subset: CD45RA-negative fraction. The receptors stem from a man aged 18 to 29 in good health. Some clones in this sample may be carry-over from other donors' samples.

The chain uses TRBV12-5 and TRBJ2-5; D unclear. The length of the CDR3 is 11 residues. The V and J ends lost 2 bases and 5 bases respectively, with 3 bases between them. Germline values: CDR1 LGHNT, CDR2 FRNRAP. Here the CDR3 reads CASGLSETQYF. Written as DNA, the CDR3 is TGTGCTAGTGGTTTGTCGGAGACCCAGTACTTC.

The chain employs TRBV5-4 and TRBJ2-4; 12 nucleotides align to TRBD1. The CDR3 runs to 16 residues. The V and J ends lost 3 bases and 5 bases, in that order; junction bases with no gene match: 6. Germline V lookup: CDR1 SGHNT, CDR2 YYREEE (reference sequence). The CDR3 sequence is CASSWDRGQWENIQYF. In nucleotides, the CDR3 is TGTGCCAGCAGCTGGGACAGGGGGCAGTGGGAAAACATTCAGTACTTC. Looking up the rest from reference TRBV5-4 and TRBJ2-4 gives the full variable domain: ETGVTQSPTHLIKTRGQQVTLRCSSQSGHNTVSWYQQALGQGPQFIFQYYREEENGRGNFPPRFSGLQFPNYSSELNVNALELDDSALYLCASSWDRGQWENIQYFGAGTRLSVL.

In its sample, this clone was seen once. The same CDR3 is also encoded by other DNA sequences in this sample. The chain combines TRBV5-1 with TRBJ2-1, with TRBD2 identical over 7 bases. The CDR3 sequence is 15 residues long. With 2 bases clipped from V and 1 base from J, the junction kept 3 bases outside the gene matches. Germline V gives CDR1 SGHRS, CDR2 YFSETQ. The CDR3 protein is CASSFRDYSYNEQFF. The CDR3 DNA sequence: TGCGCCAGCAGCTTCCGGGACTATTCCTACAATGAGCAGTTCTTC.

This chain links TRBV19 with TRBJ1-5, with 8 bases matching TRBD1. Germline trimming cut 5 bases from V and 4 bases from J; bases unmatched to any gene: 7. CDR3 size: 15 residues. CDR1 is LNHDA and CDR2 is SQIVND in the germline V gene (reference sequence). DNA for the CDR3: TGTGCCAGTAGTTCAGGACAGGGCGGGAATCAGCCCCAGCATTTT. The encoded protein is CASSSGQGGNQPQHF.

The rearrangement uses TRBV19 and TRBJ2-4, with no clear D. The germline gives CDR1 LNHDA, CDR2 SQIVND (reference sequence). Trimming stripped 7 bases from V and 4 bases from J, with 14 bases between. The CDR3 totals 14 residues. The CDR3 DNA follows: TGTGCCAGTATCGACACGGCGGCAAAAAACATTCAGTACTTC. Protein product: CASIDTAAKNIQYF.

The CDR3 loop reads CASSLGDKNTGELFF. The CDR3 coding sequence is TGCGCCAGCAGCTTGGGGGACAAAAACACCGGGGAGCTGTTTTTT. This rearrangement joins TRBV5-1 to TRBJ2-2; weak D call: TRBD1 (6 bases). The V and J ends lost 0 bases and 2 bases respectively, with 8 bases between them. The germline V gene has CDR1 SGHRS and CDR2 YFSETQ. The CDR3 spans 15 residues. The whole variable domain, filled in from reference TRBV5-1 and TRBJ2-2, reads KAGVTQTPRYLIKTRGQQVTLSCSPISGHRSVSWYQQTPGQGLQFLFEYFSETQRNKGNFPGRFSGRQFSNSRSEMNVSTLELGDSALYLCASSLGDKNTGELFFGEGSRLTVL.